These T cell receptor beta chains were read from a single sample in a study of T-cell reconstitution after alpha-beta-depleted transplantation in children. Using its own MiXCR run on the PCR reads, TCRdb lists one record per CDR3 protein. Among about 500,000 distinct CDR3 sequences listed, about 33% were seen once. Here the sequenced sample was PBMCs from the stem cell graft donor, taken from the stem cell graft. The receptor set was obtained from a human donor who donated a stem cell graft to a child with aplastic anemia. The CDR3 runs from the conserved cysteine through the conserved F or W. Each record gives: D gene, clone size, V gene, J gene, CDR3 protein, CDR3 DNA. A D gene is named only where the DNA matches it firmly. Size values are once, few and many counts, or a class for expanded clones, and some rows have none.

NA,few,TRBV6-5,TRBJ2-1,CASKGRVGEQFF,TGTGCCAGCAAGGGCCGGGTTGGTGAGCAGTTCTTC
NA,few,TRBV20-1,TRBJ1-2,CSARGRANYGYTF,TGCAGTGCTAGAGGCAGGGCTAACTATGGCTACACCTTC
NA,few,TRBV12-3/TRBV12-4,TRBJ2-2,CASRDPYGELFF,TGTGCCAGCAGGGACCCTTATGGGGAGCTGTTTTTT
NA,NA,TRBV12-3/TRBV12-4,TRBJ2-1,CASRGGRVSYNEQFF,TGTGCCAGCAGGGGGGGCCGGGTTTCCTACAATGAGCAGTTCTTC
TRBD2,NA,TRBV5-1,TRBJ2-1,CASSLASGSRNEQFF,TGCGCCAGCAGCTTGGCTAGCGGGAGTAGGAATGAGCAGTTCTTC
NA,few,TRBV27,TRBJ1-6,CASSLSIEGVHNSPLHF,TGTGCCAGCAGTTTATCGATCGAGGGGGTCCATAATTCACCCCTCCACTTT
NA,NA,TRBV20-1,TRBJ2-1,CSARDLNNNNEQFF,TGCAGTGCTAGAGATCTCAACAACAACAATGAGCAGTTCTTC
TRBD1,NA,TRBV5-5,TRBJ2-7,CASSLTGQGTDEQYF,TGTGCCAGCAGCTTGACCGGACAGGGTACCGACGAGCAGTACTTC
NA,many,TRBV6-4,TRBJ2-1,CASSGESSGSEQFF,TGTGCCAGCAGTGGCGAAAGTAGCGGTAGTGAGCAGTTCTTC
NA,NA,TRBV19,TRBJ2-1,CASSILGNEQFF,TGTGCCAGTAGTATTTTAGGGAATGAGCAGTTCTTC
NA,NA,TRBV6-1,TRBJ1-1,CASSRGGRNTEAFF,TGTGCCAGCAGTAGGGGGGGGAGGAACACTGAAGCTTTCTTT
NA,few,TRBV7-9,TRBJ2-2,CQGSTQGGELFF,TGCCAGGGGTCAACTCAAGGCGGGGAGCTGTTTTTT
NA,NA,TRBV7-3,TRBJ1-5,CASSLNPGQPQHF,TGTGCCAGCAGCTTAAACCCTGGTCAGCCCCAGCATTTT
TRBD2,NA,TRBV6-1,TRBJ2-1,CASSGSHSGGWNEQFF,TGTGCCAGCAGTGGCTCTCATAGCGGGGGCTGGAATGAGCAGTTCTTC
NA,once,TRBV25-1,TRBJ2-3,CASTEGSADTQYF,TGTGCCAGCACCGAAGGGTCCGCAGATACGCAGTATTTT
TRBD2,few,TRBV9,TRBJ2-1,CASSVLAGGGEQFF,TGTGCCAGCAGCGTCCTAGCGGGAGGGGGTGAGCAGTTCTTC
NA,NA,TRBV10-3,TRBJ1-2,CAISESGNYGYTF,TGTGCCATCAGTGAGTCTGGGAACTATGGCTACACCTTC
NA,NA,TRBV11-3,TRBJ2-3,CASSGGISGIRADTQYF,TGTGCCAGCAGCGGTGGAATTTCCGGGATCCGGGCAGATACGCAGTATTTT
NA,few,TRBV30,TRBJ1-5,CAWSNSQWPQHF,TGTGCCTGGAGCAACAGTCAGTGGCCCCAGCATTTT
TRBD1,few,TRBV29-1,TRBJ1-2,CSVSTGQGNYGYTF,TGCAGCGTATCCACGGGACAGGGCAACTATGGCTACACCTTC
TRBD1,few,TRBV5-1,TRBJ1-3,CASSLGDSAAATIYF,TGCGCCAGCAGCTTGGGGGACAGTGCGGCGGCCACCATATATTTT
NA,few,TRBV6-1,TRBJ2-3,CASTRVWRDTQYF,TGTGCCAGCACTCGGGTCTGGAGAGATACGCAGTATTTT
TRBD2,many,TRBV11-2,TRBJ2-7,CASSTTSERYF,TGTGCCAGCAGCACGACTAGCGAGAGGTACTTC
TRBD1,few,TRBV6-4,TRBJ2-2,CASRATGTGITGELFF,TGTGCCAGCAGAGCAACAGGGACAGGGATCACCGGGGAGCTGTTTTTT
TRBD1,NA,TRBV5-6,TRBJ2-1,CASTSVGQGAYNEQFF,TGTGCCAGCACCTCAGTTGGACAGGGGGCCTACAATGAGCAGTTCTTC
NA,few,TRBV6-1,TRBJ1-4,CASTEWSGVTNEKLFF,TGTGCCAGCACCGAATGGTCGGGGGTCACTAATGAAAAACTGTTTTTT
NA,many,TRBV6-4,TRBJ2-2,CASSPEEGDANTGELFF,TGTGCCAGCAGTCCCGAGGAGGGTGACGCGAACACCGGGGAGCTGTTTTTT
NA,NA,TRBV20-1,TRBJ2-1,CSAKGLINEQFF,TGCAGTGCTAAGGGACTTATCAATGAGCAGTTCTTC
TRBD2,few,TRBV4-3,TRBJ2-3,CASSQARASGGNTQYF,TGCGCCAGCAGCCAAGCCCGGGCTAGCGGTGGGAATACGCAGTATTTT
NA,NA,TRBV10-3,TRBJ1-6,CAISDLGGQDNSPLHF,TGTGCCATCAGTGATTTAGGGGGACAAGATAATTCACCCCTCCACTTT
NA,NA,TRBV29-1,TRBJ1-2,CSVVAGGGYTF,TGCAGCGTTGTCGCCGGGGGTGGCTACACCTTC
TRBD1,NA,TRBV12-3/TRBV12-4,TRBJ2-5,CASSPLGQGARETQYF,TGTGCCAGCAGTCCTCTAGGACAGGGGGCCCGAGAGACCCAGTACTTC
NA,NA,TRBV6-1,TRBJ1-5,CASSGQPDQPQHF,TGTGCCAGCAGTGGGCAGCCCGATCAGCCCCAGCATTTT
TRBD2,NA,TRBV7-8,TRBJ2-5,CASSSPGLREGTQYF,TGTGCCAGCAGCTCCCCGGGACTACGCGAAGGGACCCAGTACTTC
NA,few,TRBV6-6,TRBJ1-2,CAGRTRDGYTF,TGTGCCGGCAGAACAAGAGATGGCTACACCTTC
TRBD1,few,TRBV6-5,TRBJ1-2,CASSYSRQGASGYTF,TGTGCCAGCAGTTACTCCAGACAGGGGGCAAGTGGCTACACCTTC
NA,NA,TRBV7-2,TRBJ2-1,CASTRGPPGTYNEQFF,TGTGCCAGCACCAGAGGGCCCCCAGGTACTTACAATGAGCAGTTCTTC
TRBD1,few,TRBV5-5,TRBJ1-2,CASSSDRGGYGYTF,TGTGCCAGCAGCTCGGACAGGGGGGGCTATGGCTACACCTTC
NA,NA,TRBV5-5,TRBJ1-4,CASSLAAGLNEKLFF,TGTGCCAGCAGCTTGGCCGCTGGCCTTAATGAAAAACTGTTTTTT
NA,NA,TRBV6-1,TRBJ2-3,CASSALTRGGTDTQYF,TGTGCCAGCAGTGCCCTGACTAGAGGCGGCACAGATACGCAGTATTTT
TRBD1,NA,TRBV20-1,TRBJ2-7,CSAREPGQGLIPYEQYF,TGCAGTGCTAGGGAACCGGGACAGGGGCTTATTCCCTACGAGCAGTACTTC
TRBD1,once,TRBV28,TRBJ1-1,CASPKTGTAFMNTEAFF,TGTGCCAGCCCCAAAACCGGGACAGCGTTCATGAACACTGAAGCTTTCTTT
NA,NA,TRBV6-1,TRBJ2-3,CASRAQGLTDTQYF,TGTGCCAGCAGGGCACAAGGCCTCACAGATACGCAGTATTTT
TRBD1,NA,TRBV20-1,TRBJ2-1,CSARGEYRGYNEQFF,TGCAGTGCTAGAGGGGAATACAGGGGGTACAATGAGCAGTTCTTC
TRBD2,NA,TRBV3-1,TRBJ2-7,CASTGGGEQYF,TGTGCCAGTACGGGAGGGGGCGAGCAGTACTTC
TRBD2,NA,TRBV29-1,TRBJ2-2,CSVRAGGNTGELFF,TGCAGCGTTCGAGCGGGAGGGAACACCGGGGAGCTGTTTTTT
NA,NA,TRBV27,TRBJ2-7,CASSTYYEQNF,TGTGCCAGCAGCACGTACTACGAGCAGAACTTC
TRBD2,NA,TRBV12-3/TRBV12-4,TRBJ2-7,CASSIAGSYEQYF,TGTGCCAGCAGCATAGCGGGATCCTACGAGCAGTACTTC
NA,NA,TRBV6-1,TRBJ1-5,CASSRLTGRHQPQHF,TGTGCCAGCAGTCGACTAACAGGGAGGCATCAGCCCCAGCATTTT
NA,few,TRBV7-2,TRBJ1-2,CASSAGTTLNYGYTF,TGTGCCAGCAGCGCGGGGACCACCTTAAACTATGGCTACACCTTC
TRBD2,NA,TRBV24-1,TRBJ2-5,CATSDSRWTSGKGGETQYF,TGTGCCACCAGTGATTCACGATGGACTAGCGGGAAGGGAGGAGAGACCCAGTACTTC
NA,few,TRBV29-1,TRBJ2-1,CSAQEGGKGNEQFF,TGCAGCGCCCAGGAAGGAGGAAAGGGCAATGAGCAGTTCTTC
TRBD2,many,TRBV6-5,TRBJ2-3,CASSYRLAGGPNTQYF,TGTGCCAGCAGTTACCGACTAGCGGGAGGGCCGAATACGCAGTATTTT
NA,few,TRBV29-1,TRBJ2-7,CSVQAADWTYEQYF,TGCAGCGTCCAAGCAGCGGACTGGACCTACGAGCAGTACTTC